The present TCR beta chain was sequenced within a study of blood T cell repertoires in COVID-19 (TCRdb year 2020). The study in broad terms: Samples covering the acute and convalescent phases of COVID-19 were provided by collaborators in the United States, Italy and Spain. The prospective study material was composed of cDNA or gDNA derived from T cells, B-cell-depleted T cells, or PBMCs. Deeply sampled blood TCRbeta repertoires from subjects exposed to, actively infected with, or recovered from COVID-19 were included in the dataset. The repertoires were released in a freely available public database meant as a resource for research on the immune response to SARS-CoV-2. The samples were drawn from the first 160 participants of the ongoing ImmuneRACE study and from 1,254 subjects provided by 6 global collaborators. Nearly every sample came with metadata listing a de-identified subject ID, COVID-19 status, age in years and sex. Where HLA class I and class II types were available, the types were taken from metadata supplied by the sample provider, not from assay-based typing. Here is what the overall study found, with its caveats: The amount of clinical and demographic metadata varied by source and participant and was provided uncurated.

Enrolling through a virtual design, the prospective study's participants ranged in age from roughly 18 to 90 years and lived across some 23 United States geographic areas. In the prospective study, cohorts were assigned on the basis of participant-reported clinical history obtained from a screening survey and a study questionnaire. For ImmuneRACE Cohort 3, a participant was defined as recovered based on two consecutive negative NP/OP PCR tests, clearance by a healthcare professional, or resolution of symptoms. In the prospective study, whole blood, serum and a nasopharyngeal or oropharyngeal swab were collected from each participant by mobile phlebotomists. Over a 2-month period, participants in the prospective study had the option of providing additional blood draws and questionnaires. Blood samples from the prospective study were shipped frozen or at room temperature prior to DNA extraction.

TCRbeta CDR3 regions were amplified from genomic DNA using the immunoSEQ Assay, a bias-controlled multiplex PCR. The study's processing was this. The number of nucleated cells in each sample was estimated by amplification of reference gene primers within the assay. Sequence reads were collapsed and filtered to measure the absolute abundance of every unique TCRbeta CDR3 rearrangement. For each sample, productive Simpson clonality was calculated as the square root of Simpson's diversity index over productive rearrangements. TCRdb mirrors the immuneACCESS table, restricted to in-frame sequences. Some clones are absent from its copies; in checked studies, under half trace to an unresolved V gene, and the reason for the others is unknown. Clone size and V and J calls were adopted from that table, with D and trimming inferred from the DNA. This sample has about 280,000 clones in its table, and roughly 89% of those were observed once. Of the sample, more than 1.5% falls within the top ten clones.

This clone was observed a handful of times. Its binding antigen is unknown. One base away there is no much larger clone; base qualities are not given. CDR1 is given as MNHEY and CDR2 as SMNVEV, both from the germline V gene (reference sequence). From the cysteine through the phenylalanine, the CDR3 covers 15 amino acids. Of all the DNA, just the CDR3 is kept, 45 bases in frame from base 1. The junction carries 13 bases between V and J, which are trimmed by 4 bases and 1 base respectively. This TCR was sampled from a woman in her sixties who had recovered from COVID-19. Rearrangement joined TRBV27 to TRBJ1-1, and perhaps TRBD1 as D gene, on 6 matching bases. What was sequenced was PBMCs or T cells enriched from blood (not recorded which). CDR3 loop: CASSSYRVENTEAFF. The nucleotides are TGTGCCAGCAGTTCCTACAGGGTAGAGAACACTGAAGCTTTCTTT.